The 22 T cell receptor beta chains given below trace back to one sample, sequenced in a study of blood T cell repertoires in COVID-19. TCRdb's copy holds only in-frame clones and misses some; the assay was immunoSEQ multiplex PCR. The table includes fewer than 350,000 clones, about 83% detected once. Sequenced input: PBMCs or T cells enriched from blood (not recorded which). The receptors come from a woman aged 40-49 years who had recovered from COVID-19.

The chain recombines TRBV2 with TRBJ2-7; 9 bases fit TRBD2. Looked up from germline, CDR1 is SNHLY and CDR2 is FYNNEI. V lost 7 bases, J lost 3 bases, and 13 bases stayed unmatched. This CDR3 has 16 residues. The CDR3 coding sequence is TGTGCCAGCACCTACACCGGACTAGCGATTGACTACGAGCAGTACTTC. It yields the protein CASTYTGLAIDYEQYF. Together with reference TRBV2 and TRBJ2-7, the CDR3 gives the full variable domain: EPEVTQTPSHQVTQMGQEVILRCVPISNHLYFYWYRQILGQKVEFLVSFYNNEISEKSEIFDDQFSVERPDGSNFTLKIRSTKLEDSAMYFCASTYTGLAIDYEQYFGPGTRLTVT.

V usage is TRBV29-1 and J usage is TRBJ2-1, with 8 bases matching TRBD1. Trimming cost V 7 bases and J 0 bases; bases outside gene matches: 2. The CDR3 extends over 13 amino acids. CDR1 SQVTM and CDR2 ANQGSEA come from the germline V gene. As DNA, the CDR3 is TGCAGCGGAGACAGGGGCTCCTACAATGAGCAGTTCTTC. Translation gives CSGDRGSYNEQFF.

The V and J genes are TRBV19 and TRBJ2-5; possibly TRBD1 for D (5 bases). The CDR3 contains 14 residues. Germline CDR1 and CDR2: LNHDA and SQIVND (reference sequence). V lost 11 bases, J lost 1 base, and 17 bases lay in between. CDR3 residues: CASRASTPQETQYF. CDR3 DNA sequence: TGTGCCTCCAGGGCATCCACCCCCCAAGAGACCCAGTACTTC.

V usage is TRBV28 and J usage is TRBJ1-6, with TRBD1 matching 7 bases. CDR1 and CDR2 from the germline V gene are MDHEN and SYDVKM. The CDR3 consists of 14 residues. Germline trimming cut 6 bases from V and 11 bases from J; bases unmatched to any gene: 10. CDR3 region: CASSLTGPNAPLHF. The CDR3 DNA reads as TGTGCCAGCAGCCTGACAGGGCCAAACGCACCCCTCCACTTT.

The chain has TRBV6-2 or TRBV6-3 and TRBJ2-7, with TRBD2 matching over 8 bases. CDR3 length: 17 amino acids. Germline-derived CDR1 and CDR2 are MNHEY and SVGEGT. The V gene end was trimmed by 6 bases and the J gene end by 5 bases; junction bases not matched to a gene: 18. CDR3 DNA sequence: TGTGCCAGCAGCCGCGGGGACCAGCGGGAGTTGAGGCACGAGCAGTACTTC. Encoded protein: CASSRGDQRELRHEQYF.

The rearrangement joins TRBV6-5 to TRBJ1-6; the match to TRBD1 covers 8 bases. The V and J ends lost 0 bases and 7 bases, in that order; junction bases with no gene match: 5. From germline, CDR1 is MNHEY and CDR2 SVGAGI. CDR3 length: 16 amino acids. The CDR3 reads CASSYSRGTGNSPLHF. In DNA form, the CDR3 reads TGTGCCAGCAGTTACTCGAGGGGGACAGGAAATTCACCCCTCCACTTT.

This chain links TRBV10-3 with TRBJ1-5; a possible D gene is TRBD1 (5 bases). Trimming left V 10 bases short and J 1 base short, with 17 bases between. CDR1 and CDR2 from the germline V gene are ENHRY and SYGVKD. CDR3 length: 15 amino acids. Here the CDR3 DNA reads TGTGCCACCGCCAATCAGGGATTAAGCAATCAGCCCCAGCATTTT. Its protein is CATANQGLSNQPQHF.

V and J are TRBV5-8 and TRBJ1-3; D call uncertain. Germline CDR1 is SGHTS and CDR2 is YDEGEE. There are 15 residues in the CDR3. V was cut by 2 bases and J by 1 base, with 10 bases left in between. CDR3: CASSLTAGSGNTIYF. The CDR3 coding sequence is TGTGCCAGCAGCTTAACAGCAGGTTCTGGAAACACCATATATTTT.

The J gene is TRBJ1-5, the V gene TRBV6-5, with 9 bases aligning to TRBD1. Germline CDR1 reads MNHEY; CDR2 reads SVGAGI. V lost 8 bases, J lost 7 bases, and 12 bases stayed unmatched. The CDR3 extends over 15 amino acids. CDR3 nucleotides: TGTGCCAGCGCCCAGAACAGGGGGCCCGAGCAGCCCCAGCATTTT. This sequence encodes CASAQNRGPEQPQHF.

J is TRBJ2-2 and V is TRBV7-9; TRBD1 matches at 7 bases. The CDR3 consists of 14 residues. V dropped 2 bases and J dropped 7; count of bases not matched to a gene: 4. Per the germline V gene, CDR1 is SEHNR and CDR2 is FQNEAQ (reference sequence). The CDR3: CASSLMQGDGELFF. CDR3 nucleotides: TGTGCCAGCAGCTTAATGCAGGGGGACGGGGAGCTGTTTTTT. Together with reference TRBV7-9 and TRBJ2-2, the CDR3 gives the full variable domain: DTGVSQNPRHKITKRGQNVTFRCDPISEHNRLYWYRQTLGQGPEFLTYFQNEAQLEKSRLLSDRFSAERPKGSFSTLEIQRTEQGDSAMYLCASSLMQGDGELFFGEGSRLTVL.

The chain carries TRBV6-2 or TRBV6-3 and TRBJ2-1; 7 bases fit TRBD1. This CDR3 comprises 16 residues. Germline values: CDR1 MNHEY, CDR2 SVGEGT. V was clipped by 4 bases and J by 6 bases; unmatched bases: 12. The CDR3: CASSSLWDREGNEQFF. CDR3 DNA: TGTGCCAGCAGTTCCCTCTGGGACAGAGAGGGCAATGAGCAGTTCTTC.

The chain links TRBV19 to TRBJ2-7, with D tentatively TRBD2 (5 bases). Trimming shortened V by 5 bases and J by 0 bases, and 11 bases separated the two germline ends. Germline CDR1 reads LNHDA; CDR2 reads SQIVND (reference sequence). The CDR3 has 14 residues. CDR3 DNA: TGTGCCAGTAGTCTGGGAGCCGTCTCCTACGAGCAGTACTTC. The encoded protein is CASSLGAVSYEQYF.

The chain has TRBV9 and TRBJ1-2; a weak D match, TRBD1 (6 bases). Germline V gene lookup returns CDR1 SGDLS and CDR2 YYNGEE. The CDR3 length is 12 residues. Trimming took 0 bases from V and 6 from J, leaving 6 bases between them. The CDR3 sequence: CASSVAGDGYTF. The DNA of the CDR3 is TGTGCCAGCAGCGTAGCAGGGGATGGCTACACCTTC.

The chain is built from TRBV21-1 and TRBJ2-5; TRBD2, the table's D call, lacks a check against the DNA. TRBV21-1 is annotated as a pseudogene. The CDR3 runs 17 residues. Here the CDR3 reads CASSFPKTSGRAETQYF. CDR3 nucleotides: TGTGCCAGCAGCTTCCCGAAGACTAGCGGGAGGGCGGAGACCCAGTACTTC.

V is TRBV12-3 or TRBV12-4 and J is TRBJ1-1, with D hard to call. CDR3 length: 12 amino acids. V lost 5 bases to trimming and J lost 5 bases, with 9 bases between them. For the CDR3, the DNA is TGTGCCAGCAGTCAGATGATTACTGAAGCTTTCTTT. Its translation: CASSQMITEAFF.

This clone was seen only once. J is TRBJ2-5 and V is TRBV28; D might be TRBD1 (5 bases). CDR3 length equals 13 residues. Deletions cut 5 bases from V and 9 bases from J, with 16 bases between. Germline-derived CDR1 and CDR2 are MDHEN and SYDVKM. CDR3 sequence: CASSATPAGPQYF. The CDR3 nucleotides are TGTGCCAGCAGTGCGACTCCGGCAGGGCCCCAGTACTTC. The whole variable domain, remainder taken from reference TRBV28 and TRBJ2-5, is DVKVTQSSRYLVKRTGEKVFLECVQDMDHENMFWYRQDPGLGLRLIYFSYDVKMKEKGDIPEGYSVSREKKERFSLILESASTNQTSMYLCASSATPAGPQYFGPGTRLLVL.

The chain employs TRBV4-3 and TRBJ1-2; D unresolved. Germline V gene data show CDR1 as LGHNA and CDR2 as YSLEER. V was trimmed by 1 base and J by 5 bases, leaving 11 bases between them. This CDR3 comprises 14 residues. CDR3 sequence (DNA): TGCGCCAGCAGCCAAGCTGTGCCAGTGTATGGCTACACCTTC. This translates into CASSQAVPVYGYTF.

V is TRBV6-1 and J is TRBJ1-4; 9 bases map to TRBD1. V lost 2 bases to trimming and J lost 8 bases; unmatched junction nucleotides: 6. The CDR3 consists of 15 residues. Germline V gene sequence: CDR1 MNHNS, CDR2 SASEGT. CDR3 region: CASSEPGQGGEKLFF. DNA of the CDR3: TGTGCCAGCAGTGAACCGGGACAGGGAGGGGAAAAACTGTTTTTT.

The chain uses TRBV28 and TRBJ1-4, with 7 bases lining up with TRBD1. V shed 6 bases, J shed 8 bases, and the junction held 12 bases outside the gene matches. The germline CDR1 and CDR2 sequences are MDHEN and SYDVKM. CDR3 length equals 15 residues. The CDR3 sequence is CASRRPDRAEEKLFF. DNA of the CDR3: TGTGCCAGCAGGAGACCTGACAGGGCGGAGGAAAAACTGTTTTTT.

This chain connects TRBV30 to TRBJ2-7, with 7 bases aligning to TRBD1. V lost 7 bases and J lost 0; bases outside the gene matches: 3. Germline assignment: CDR1 GTSNPN and CDR2 SVGIG (reference sequence). The CDR3 length is 12 residues. The CDR3 bases are TGTGCCTTCGACAGGGCCTCCTACGAGCAGTACTTC. It is translated as CAFDRASYEQYF.

This chain connects TRBV7-2 to TRBJ1-5; a possible D gene is TRBD1 (6 bases). Trimming took off 6 bases at V and 0 bases at J, with 15 bases between the two ends. Germline CDR1 reads SGHTA; CDR2 reads FQGNSA. The CDR3 has 16 amino acids. The CDR3 sequence is CASRKQGGHSNQPQHF. CDR3 nucleotides: TGTGCCAGCAGGAAACAGGGCGGGCATAGCAATCAGCCCCAGCATTTT. Full variable domain (missing parts from reference TRBV7-2 and TRBJ1-5): GAGVSQSPSNKVTEKGKDVELRCDPISGHTALYWYRQSLGQGLEFLIYFQGNSAPDKSGLPSDRFSAERTGGSVSTLTIQRTQQEDSAVYLCASRKQGGHSNQPQHFGDGTRLSIL.

The chain employs TRBV11-2 and TRBJ2-2; 10 nucleotides match TRBD1. Looked up from germline, CDR1 is SGHAT and CDR2 is FQNNGV. Trimming removed 4 bases from V and 7 bases from J; junction bases left unmatched: 3. The CDR3 has 14 amino acids. The CDR3: CASSWTGGGGELFF. CDR3 coding DNA: TGTGCCAGCAGCTGGACAGGGGGAGGCGGGGAGCTGTTTTTT.